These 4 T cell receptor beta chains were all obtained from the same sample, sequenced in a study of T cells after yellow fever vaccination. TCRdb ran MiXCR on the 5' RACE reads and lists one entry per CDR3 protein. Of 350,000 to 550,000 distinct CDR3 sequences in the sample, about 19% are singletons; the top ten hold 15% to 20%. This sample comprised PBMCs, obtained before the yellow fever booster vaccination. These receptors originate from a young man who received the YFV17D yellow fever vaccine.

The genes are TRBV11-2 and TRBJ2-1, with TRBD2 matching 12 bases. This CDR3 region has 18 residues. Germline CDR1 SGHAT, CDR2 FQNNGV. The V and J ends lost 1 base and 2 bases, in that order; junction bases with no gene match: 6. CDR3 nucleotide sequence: TGTGCCAGCAGCTTAGTAGGGCTAGCGGGGGGGGCCTACAATGAGCAGTTCTTC. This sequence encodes CASSLVGLAGGAYNEQFF.

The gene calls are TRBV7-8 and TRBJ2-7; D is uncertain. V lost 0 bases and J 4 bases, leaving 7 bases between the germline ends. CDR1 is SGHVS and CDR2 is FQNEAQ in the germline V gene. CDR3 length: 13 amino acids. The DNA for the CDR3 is TGTGCCAGCAGCTTAGCGCTAAGATACGAGCAGTACGTC. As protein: CASSLALRYEQYV.

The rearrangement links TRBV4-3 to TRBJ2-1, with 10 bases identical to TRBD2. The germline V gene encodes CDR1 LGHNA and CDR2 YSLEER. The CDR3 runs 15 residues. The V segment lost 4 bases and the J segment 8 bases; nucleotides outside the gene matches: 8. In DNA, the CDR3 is TGCGCCAGCAGCCGAGCGGGGGGGCCAAGGGATGAGCAGTTCTTC. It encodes CASSRAGGPRDEQFF.

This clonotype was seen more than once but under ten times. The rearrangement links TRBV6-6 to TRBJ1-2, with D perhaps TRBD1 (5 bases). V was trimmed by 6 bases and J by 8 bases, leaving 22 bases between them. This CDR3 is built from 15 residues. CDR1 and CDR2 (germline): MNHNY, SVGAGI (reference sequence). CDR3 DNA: TGTGCCAGCAGGACACAAGCAGGGTATAGCAACGGCTACACCTTC. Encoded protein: CASRTQAGYSNGYTF.